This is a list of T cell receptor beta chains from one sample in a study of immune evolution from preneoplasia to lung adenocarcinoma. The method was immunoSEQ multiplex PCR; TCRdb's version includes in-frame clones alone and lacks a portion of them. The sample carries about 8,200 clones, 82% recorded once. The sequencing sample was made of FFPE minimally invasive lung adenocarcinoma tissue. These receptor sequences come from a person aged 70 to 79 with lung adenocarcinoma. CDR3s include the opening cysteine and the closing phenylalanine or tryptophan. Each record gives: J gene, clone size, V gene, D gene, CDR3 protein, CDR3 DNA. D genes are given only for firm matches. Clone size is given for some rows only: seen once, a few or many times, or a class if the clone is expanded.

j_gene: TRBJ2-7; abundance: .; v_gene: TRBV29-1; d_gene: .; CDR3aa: CSTSDDSSGQYF; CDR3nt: TGCAGCACTTCCGATGACAGCTCGGGGCAGTACTTC
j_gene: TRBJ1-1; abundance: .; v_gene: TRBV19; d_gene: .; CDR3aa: CASSDGGRTEAFF; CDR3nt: TGTGCCAGTAGCGACGGGGGTCGGACTGAAGCTTTCTTT
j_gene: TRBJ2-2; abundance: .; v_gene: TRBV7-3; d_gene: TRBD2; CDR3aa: CASSRRPREQGTGELFF; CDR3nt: TGTGCCAGCAGCCGGCGGCCGCGGGAGCAAGGCACCGGGGAGCTGTTTTTT
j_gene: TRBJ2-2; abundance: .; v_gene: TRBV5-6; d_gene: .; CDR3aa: CASSSLRQGGTGELFF; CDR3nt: TGTGCCAGCAGCTCGTTAAGGCAGGGCGGCACCGGGGAGCTGTTTTTT
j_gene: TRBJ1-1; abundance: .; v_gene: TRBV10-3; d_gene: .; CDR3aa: CAIRANQDIRRAEAFF; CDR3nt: TGTGCCATCAGAGCAAATCAGGACATTCGTCGGGCTGAAGCTTTCTTT
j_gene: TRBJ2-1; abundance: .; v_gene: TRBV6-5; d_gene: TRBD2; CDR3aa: CASSYSSGGTGDEQFF; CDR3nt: TGTGCCAGCAGTTACTCGTCGGGAGGGACTGGGGATGAGCAGTTCTTC
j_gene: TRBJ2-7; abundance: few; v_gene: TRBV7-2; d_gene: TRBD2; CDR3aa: CASSFRVRGLAGIEQYF; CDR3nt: TGTGCCAGCAGCTTTAGAGTTCGTGGTCTAGCGGGAATCGAGCAGTACTTC
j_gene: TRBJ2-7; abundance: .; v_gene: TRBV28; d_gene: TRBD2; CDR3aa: CASSGPSGGTYEQYF; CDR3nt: TGTGCCAGCAGTGGTCCTAGCGGGGGTACCTACGAGCAGTACTTC
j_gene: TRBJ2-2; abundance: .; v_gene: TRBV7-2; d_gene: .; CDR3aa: CASLPGGFSGELFF; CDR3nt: TGTGCCAGCCTCCCAGGCGGCTTTTCCGGGGAGCTGTTTTTT
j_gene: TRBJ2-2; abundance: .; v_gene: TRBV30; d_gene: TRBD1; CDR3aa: CAWSLDRGTGELFF; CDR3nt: TGTGCCTGGAGTTTAGACAGGGGAACCGGGGAGCTGTTTTTT
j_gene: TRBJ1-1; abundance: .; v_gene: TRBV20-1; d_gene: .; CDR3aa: CSGTEGREAFF; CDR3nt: TGCAGTGGTACGGAGGGGCGCGAAGCTTTCTTT
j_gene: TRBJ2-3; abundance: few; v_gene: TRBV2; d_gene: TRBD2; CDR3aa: CASSAGVAGETDTQYF; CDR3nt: TGTGCCAGCAGTGCAGGGGTAGCGGGAGAAACAGATACGCAGTATTTT
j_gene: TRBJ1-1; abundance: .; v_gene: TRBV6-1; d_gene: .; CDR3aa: CASLPRTVIEAFF; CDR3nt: TGTGCCAGCTTACCTCGGACGGTTATTGAAGCTTTCTTT
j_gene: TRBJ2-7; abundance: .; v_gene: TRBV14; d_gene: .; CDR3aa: CASNTGTRSYEQYF; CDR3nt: TGTGCCAGCAATACCGGGACTCGCTCCTACGAGCAGTACTTC
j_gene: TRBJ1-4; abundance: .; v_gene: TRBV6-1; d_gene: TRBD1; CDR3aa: CASRRDREREKLFF; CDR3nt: TGTGCCAGCAGAAGGGACAGGGAGCGGGAAAAACTGTTTTTT
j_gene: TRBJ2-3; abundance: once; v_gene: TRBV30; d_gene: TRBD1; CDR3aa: CAWSVPRTGGADTQYF; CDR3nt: TGTGCCTGGAGTGTACCCCGGACAGGGGGCGCAGATACGCAGTATTTT
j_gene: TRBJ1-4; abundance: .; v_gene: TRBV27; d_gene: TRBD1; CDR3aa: CASSRGGQGEKLFF; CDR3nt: TGTGCCAGCAGCCGAGGGGGCCAGGGTGAAAAACTGTTTTTT